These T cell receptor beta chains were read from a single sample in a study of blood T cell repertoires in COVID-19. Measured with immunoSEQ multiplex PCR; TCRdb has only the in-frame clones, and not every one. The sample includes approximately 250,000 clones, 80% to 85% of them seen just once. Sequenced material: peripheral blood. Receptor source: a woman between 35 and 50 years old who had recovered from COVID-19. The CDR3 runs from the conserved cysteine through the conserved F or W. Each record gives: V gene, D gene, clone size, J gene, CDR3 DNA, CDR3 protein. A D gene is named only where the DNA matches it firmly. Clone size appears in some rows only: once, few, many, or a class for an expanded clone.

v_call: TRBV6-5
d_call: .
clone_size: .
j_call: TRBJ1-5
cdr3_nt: TGTGCCAGCAGTTCCGGACAGCGCGGCAATCAGCCCCAGCATTTT
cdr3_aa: CASSSGQRGNQPQHF

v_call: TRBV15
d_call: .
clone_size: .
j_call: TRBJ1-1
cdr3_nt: TGTGCCACCAGCCTAAACACTGAAGCTTTCTTT
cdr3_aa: CATSLNTEAFF

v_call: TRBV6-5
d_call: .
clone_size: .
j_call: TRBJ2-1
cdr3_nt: TGTGCCAGCAGAAGACAGGCCAACTACAATGAGCAGTTCTTC
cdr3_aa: CASRRQANYNEQFF

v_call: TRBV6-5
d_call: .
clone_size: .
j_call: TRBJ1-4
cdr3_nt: TGTGCCAGCAGTTTTGGAACCCTACAGGGCCAAGAAAAACTGTTTTTT
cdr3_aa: CASSFGTLQGQEKLFF

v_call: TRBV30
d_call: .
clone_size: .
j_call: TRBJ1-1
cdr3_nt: TGTGCCTGGAGACCCCTTTGGGCCCTCACTGAAGCTTTCTTT
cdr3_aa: CAWRPLWALTEAFF

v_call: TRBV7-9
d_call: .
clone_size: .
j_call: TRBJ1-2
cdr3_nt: TGTGCCAGCAGCTTAGTACAGCGGGCGTGGTATGGCTACACCTTC
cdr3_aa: CASSLVQRAWYGYTF

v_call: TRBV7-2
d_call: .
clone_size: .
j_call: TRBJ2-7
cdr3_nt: TGTGCCAGCAGCTTAAGGAGGTTCGAGCAGTACTTC
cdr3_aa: CASSLRRFEQYF

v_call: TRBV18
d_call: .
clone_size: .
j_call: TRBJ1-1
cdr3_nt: TGTGCCAGCTCACCATCTCCGAACACTGAAGCTTTCTTT
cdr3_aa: CASSPSPNTEAFF

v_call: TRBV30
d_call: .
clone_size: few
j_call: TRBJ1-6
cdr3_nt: TGTGCCTGGAGTGTAGTCTCGGATTCACCCCTCCACTTT
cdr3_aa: CAWSVVSDSPLHF

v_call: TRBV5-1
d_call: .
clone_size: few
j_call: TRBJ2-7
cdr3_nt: TGCGCCAGCAGCACACAAGAGGGGACACGAAGGTACGAGCAGTACTTC
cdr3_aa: CASSTQEGTRRYEQYF

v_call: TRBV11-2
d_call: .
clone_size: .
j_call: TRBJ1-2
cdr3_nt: TGTGCCAGCAGCGACACGCGGGAGGGTTCCCTTGGCTACACCTTC
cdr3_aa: CASSDTREGSLGYTF

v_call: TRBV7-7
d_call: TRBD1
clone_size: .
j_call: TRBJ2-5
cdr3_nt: TGTGCCAGCAGCTTAGCAGGGGGCGAAGAGACCCAGTACTTC
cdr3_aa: CASSLAGGEETQYF

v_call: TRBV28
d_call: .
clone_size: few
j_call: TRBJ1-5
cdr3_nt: TGTGCCAGCTTATCTCGTTTGGGCACATCTAGCAATCAGCCCCAGCATTTT
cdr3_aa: CASLSRLGTSSNQPQHF

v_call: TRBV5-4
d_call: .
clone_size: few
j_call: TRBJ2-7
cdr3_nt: TGTGCCAGCAGTTCCGGGTTCTACGAGCAGTACTTC
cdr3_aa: CASSSGFYEQYF

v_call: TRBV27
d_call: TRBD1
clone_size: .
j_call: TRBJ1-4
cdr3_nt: TGTGCCAGCAGTTTATTTGGACAGGGTGGTGAAAAACTGTTTTTT
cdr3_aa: CASSLFGQGGEKLFF

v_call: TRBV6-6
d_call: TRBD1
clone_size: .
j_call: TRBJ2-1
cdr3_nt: TGTGCCAGCAGTTTTCGGACAGGGAGCGTTAATGAGCAGTTCTTC
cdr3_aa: CASSFRTGSVNEQFF

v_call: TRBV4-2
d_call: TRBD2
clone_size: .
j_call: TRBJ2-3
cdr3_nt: TGTGCCAGCAGCCAAGACTATGCGGGGGGCACAGATACGCAGTATTTT
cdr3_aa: CASSQDYAGGTDTQYF

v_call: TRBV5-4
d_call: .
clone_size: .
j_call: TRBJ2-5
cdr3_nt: TGTGCCAGCAGCCTCATTAGGGGGGAGACCCAGTACTTC
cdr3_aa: CASSLIRGETQYF